This TCR beta chain was identified in a study of T cell repertoires in cytomegalovirus infection. As for the study in general: Evidence of both CMV infection and a matching HLA type came from public TCR beta signatures. The study, taken as a whole, reports: Dominating the ex vivo response were HLA-C-restricted CMV-specific TCR beta clonotypes. Identification of carriers of CMV plus the relevant HLA was performed using cumulative public TCR beta family frequency.

Each CDR3 protein gets one entry after TCRdb re-called the reads with MiXCR. The repertoire holds a few hundred thousand distinct CDR3 sequences, with more than 15% as singletons. CDR1 is SGHVS and CDR2 is FQNEAQ in the germline V gene. CDR3 length: 17 residues. The trim removed 1 base at V and 2 bases at J, leaving 6 bases unmatched. This clonotype came up many times. What it binds is not known. The source is a human donor in good health (CMV status not recorded). Some clones in this sample may be carry-over from other donors' samples. Material: CD8+ T cells from PBMCs. This chain joins TRBV7-8 and TRBJ2-1; TRBD1 matches at 9 bases. This chain's CDR3 is CASSLGTGGDPYNEQFF. CDR3 bases: TGTGCCAGCAGCTTAGGTACAGGGGGCGACCCCTACAATGAGCAGTTCTTC.